The source of this T cell receptor (beta chain) is a study of prognosis after radiotherapy for stage I lung cancer. The study, taken as a whole, reports: Usage of the TRBV and TRBJ genes (in patients with versus without metastases) was reportedly different.

Concerning this clonotype itself: The antigen is undetermined.

CDR1 and CDR2 (germline): SGHKS, YYEKEE (reference sequence). The CDR3 runs to 18 residues. The V end lost 0 bases, the J end lost 0 bases, and 16 bases lay between the germline ends. Template was genomic DNA; TCR beta CDR3 amplified in two multiplex PCR rounds. The authors ran first-round PCR with primers specific to each TRBV and TRBJ gene. TCRdb redid the calling of the multiplex PCR reads with MiXCR, one entry per CDR3 protein. The sample comprises around 59,000 distinct CDR3 sequences, around 27% of which are singletons, and about 7.5% rests with the top ten. The source of this sequence is a donor aged 50 or older with non-small cell lung cancer. The source material was PBMCs, sampled before or after stereotactic body radiation therapy (not recorded which). The chain combines TRBV5-5 with TRBJ2-1; TRBD1 or TRBD2 may be the D gene (5 bases each). CDR3 coding DNA: TGTGCCAGCAGCTTGGTGACGGGACGGCTGAGCTCCTACAATGAGCAGTTCTTC. Translation gives CASSLVTGRLSSYNEQFF.